Listed below are T cell receptor beta chains from one sample, sequenced in a study of spatial heterogeneity in lung cancer. TCRdb processed the 5' RACE reads anew with MiXCR; each CDR3 protein has one entry. Here the sample spans about 3,300 distinct CDR3 sequences, around a sixth being singletons. Sample: lung tumor tissue, taken at surgery. The receptors derive from a male donor with early-stage non-small cell lung cancer. CDR3s include the opening cysteine and the closing phenylalanine or tryptophan.

V gene: TRBV2; CDR3 protein: CASSGTSGRYNEQFF
V gene: TRBV9; CDR3 protein: CASSVSPGDTQYF
V gene: TRBV7-2; CDR3 protein: CAGQRTASGEQYF
V gene: TRBV5-6; CDR3 protein: CASSPGLASTDTQYF
V gene: TRBV11-2; CDR3 protein: CASSRDGTNTGELFF
V gene: TRBV12-3/TRBV12-4; CDR3 protein: CASSPGDRAYNSPLHF
V gene: TRBV20-1; CDR3 protein: CSARRGLAGFETQYF
V gene: TRBV29-1; CDR3 protein: CSVAGGTASYEQYF
V gene: TRBV6-5; CDR3 protein: CASSTRGHNQPQHF
V gene: TRBV5-5; CDR3 protein: CASSLFGTGGQPQHF
V gene: TRBV7-9; CDR3 protein: CASSLVGQERYGYTF
V gene: TRBV25-1; CDR3 protein: CASSESARDNKQYF
V gene: TRBV3-1; CDR3 protein: CASSQDLGGKGSEQFF
V gene: TRBV27; CDR3 protein: CASSLYRVSQETQYF
V gene: TRBV4-1; CDR3 protein: CASSRIPGLAANEQFF
V gene: TRBV7-2; CDR3 protein: CASSPSRDNEQFF
V gene: TRBV27; CDR3 protein: CASSLEGNSNQPQHF
V gene: TRBV28; CDR3 protein: CASRLLAGSTDTQYF
V gene: TRBV28; CDR3 protein: CASSFAGAGQPQHF
V gene: TRBV15; CDR3 protein: CATSSYSGGEQQFF
V gene: TRBV7-2; CDR3 protein: CASSLEARELDEQYF
V gene: TRBV11-2; CDR3 protein: CASSVVRDIQYF
V gene: TRBV24-1; CDR3 protein: CATSDLFPDTSSYNEQFF
V gene: TRBV19; CDR3 protein: CASVQGQGLNQPQHF
V gene: TRBV4-1; CDR3 protein: CASSFPEGPQYF
V gene: TRBV5-5; CDR3 protein: CASSLAGPRQGTAHEQYF
V gene: TRBV30; CDR3 protein: CAWSPVRGQAFF
V gene: TRBV14; CDR3 protein: CASSQVAGANTGELFF